A single sample gave rise to the 18 T cell receptor beta chains below, sequenced in a study of glioma-infiltrating T cells after dendritic cell vaccination. Using immunoSEQ multiplex PCR, the repertoire was profiled, and TCRdb retains in-frame clones only, with some absent. The table shows under 40,000 clones, with roughly nine tenths occurring only once. This material consisted of blood, taken before dendritic cell vaccination. These receptors originate from a human donor with glioblastoma.

The CDR3 sequence is CASSLGQEGNWKGYTF. The CDR3 coding sequence is TGTGCCAGCAGCTTGGGACAGGAGGGGAATTGGAAAGGCTACACCTTC. This chain uses TRBV7-9 with TRBJ1-2; 8 nucleotides agree with TRBD1. The CDR3 totals 16 residues. From germline, CDR1 is SEHNR and CDR2 FQNEAQ (reference sequence). V dropped 3 bases and J dropped 8; count of bases not matched to a gene: 14. The full variable domain, its missing parts supplied by reference TRBV7-9 and TRBJ1-2, is DTGVSQNPRHKITKRGQNVTFRCDPISEHNRLYWYRQTLGQGPEFLTYFQNEAQLEKSRLLSDRFSAERPKGSFSTLEIQRTEQGDSAMYLCASSLGQEGNWKGYTFGSGTRLTVV.

V gene TRBV6-1 combines with J gene TRBJ2-7; TRBD1 aligns across 7 bases. The CDR3 has 11 amino acids. After removal of 6 bases from V and 11 bases from J, the junction contained 7 bases not matched to a gene. CDR1 and CDR2 from the germline V gene are MNHNS and SASEGT. In DNA form, the CDR3 reads TGTGCCAGCAGAGACAGGGCCGTGGAGTACTTC. This encodes CASRDRAVEYF.

J is TRBJ1-5 and V is TRBV19; no firm D call. V was pared by 7 bases and J by 0 bases, with 19 bases between. The CDR3 sequence is 17 residues long. CDR1 LNHDA and CDR2 SQIVND come from the germline V gene (reference sequence). CDR3 bases: TGTGCCAGTACAGGCACTGGAGGCAAGTATAGCAATCAGCCCCAGCATTTT. It is translated as CASTGTGGKYSNQPQHF.

The chain links TRBV6-4 to TRBJ2-2; perhaps TRBD2 as D (6 bases). The CDR3 is made up of 13 amino acids. Per the germline V gene, CDR1 is MRHNA and CDR2 is SNTAGT. The V end was cut by 4 bases, the J end by 4 bases, with 7 bases between. The DNA of the CDR3 is TGTGCCAGCAGTGGCGGGGTCACCGGGGAGCTGTTTTTT. This gives the protein CASSGGVTGELFF.

The sample holds one count of this clone. The chain couples TRBV21-1 to TRBJ2-2; the D call of TRBD2 is as the table states it, not checked on the DNA. TRBV21-1 is deemed a pseudogene. The CDR3 runs to 12 residues. The CDR3 here is CASSTDTGELFF. DNA of the CDR3: TGTGCCAGCAGCACGGACACCGGGGAGCTGTTTTTT.

The chain is built from TRBV6-5 and TRBJ2-5; no firm D call. This CDR3 is 13 amino acids long. The V gene's germline CDR1 is MNHEY and CDR2 SVGAGI. Trimming removed 6 bases from V and 8 bases from J, with 16 bases in between. The CDR3 DNA reads as TGTGCCAGCAGGGAGCAGCTTCGAGGTACCCAGTACTTC. Translating it yields CASREQLRGTQYF.

The chain employs TRBV7-6 and TRBJ2-3; D remains unclear. The CDR3 loop spans 16 amino acids. The V and J ends lost 1 base and 0 bases respectively, with 11 bases between them. Germline V gives CDR1 SGHVS, CDR2 FNYEAQ. The CDR3 bases are TGTGCCAGCAGCTTAGTGGGCAGCACTAGCACAGATACGCAGTATTTT. Translated: CASSLVGSTSTDTQYF.

The V call is TRBV30, the J call TRBJ1-2; possibly TRBD1 for D (6 bases). The CDR3 runs 13 residues. Germline-derived CDR1 and CDR2 are GTSNPN and SVGIG (reference sequence). The V end was cut by 0 bases, the J end by 4 bases, with 9 bases between. CDR3 amino acids: CAWSVKGGYGYTF. The DNA of the CDR3 is TGTGCCTGGAGTGTAAAAGGGGGCTATGGCTACACCTTC. The full variable domain, in which reference TRBV30 and TRBJ1-2 provide the parts outside the CDR3, is SQTIHQWPATLVQPVGSPLSLECTVEGTSNPNLYWYRQAAGRGLQLLFYSVGIGQISSEVPQNLSASRPQDRQFILSSKKLLLSDSGFYLCAWSVKGGYGYTFGSGTRLTVV.

This clone was counted a single time. This chain connects TRBV5-1 to TRBJ2-1; perhaps TRBD1 as D (5 bases). Germline CDR1 and CDR2: SGHRS and YFSETQ. Trimming pared 9 bases from V and 6 bases from J, leaving 16 bases between. The CDR3 is 13 residues long. In DNA form, the CDR3 reads TGCGCCACCTCATCAGGGTACGGCAATGAGCAGTTCTTC. Translation gives CATSSGYGNEQFF.

This clone was observed a single time. The chain is built from TRBV7-9 and TRBJ2-2, with a weak D call TRBD1 (6 bases). The CDR3 contains 15 residues. The V gene's germline CDR1 is SEHNR and CDR2 FQNEAQ (reference sequence). The ends were cut back, 8 bases at V and 0 bases at J, with 13 bases in the middle. CDR3 amino acids: CASPRQATNTGELFF. DNA for the CDR3: TGTGCCAGCCCCAGACAGGCAACGAACACCGGGGAGCTGTTTTTT.

V usage is TRBV5-1 and J usage is TRBJ2-1; 10 bases are shared with TRBD2. The germline gives CDR1 SGHRS, CDR2 YFSETQ. There are 14 residues in the CDR3. The ends lost 5 bases at V and 6 bases at J; junction bases unmatched: 5. As DNA, the CDR3 is TGCGCCAGCAGTGGTAGCGGGGGGCTCAATGAGCAGTTCTTC. Protein sequence: CASSGSGGLNEQFF.

V and J are TRBV9 and TRBJ2-6; D might be TRBD1 (8 bases). Germline V lookup: CDR1 SGDLS, CDR2 YYNGEE. V lost 3 bases to trimming and J lost 1 base, with 14 bases between them. This CDR3 is 17 amino acids long. The CDR3: CASSAGQGGSGANVLTF. CDR3 nucleotides: TGTGCCAGCAGCGCTGGACAGGGAGGGTCTGGGGCCAACGTCCTGACTTTC.

The chain combines TRBV6-1 with TRBJ1-6; D might be TRBD1 (5 bases). The germline V and J ends were trimmed by 7 bases and 9 bases, with 19 bases remaining between them. CDR1 MNHNS and CDR2 SASEGT come from the germline V gene. The CDR3 runs to 15 residues. CDR3 nucleotides: TGTGCCAGCAATCAAGGGGCACACCGCGGTTCACCCCTCCACTTT. Residues: CASNQGAHRGSPLHF.

The rearrangement joins TRBV5-1 to TRBJ2-7; 7 nucleotides match TRBD1. The CDR3 loop spans 16 amino acids. V lost 2 bases to trimming and J lost 2 bases; unmatched junction nucleotides: 10. Per the germline V gene, CDR1 is SGHRS and CDR2 is YFSETQ. In DNA, the CDR3 is TGCGCCAGCAGCTTCAACCCCGGGACAGATACCTACGAGCAGTACTTC. It translates to CASSFNPGTDTYEQYF.

The V and J genes are TRBV19 and TRBJ1-5; D is ambiguous. The V and J ends lost 3 bases and 0 bases respectively, with 15 bases between them. This CDR3 contains 17 residues. CDR1 LNHDA and CDR2 SQIVND come from the germline V gene (reference sequence). The CDR3 protein is CASSIEGSPNSNQPQHF. The CDR3, as DNA: TGTGCCAGTAGTATCGAGGGCAGCCCGAATAGCAATCAGCCCCAGCATTTT.

This chain joins TRBV11-2 and TRBJ1-1; 7 nucleotides match TRBD1. The CDR3 is 13 amino acids. After removal of 1 base from V and 7 bases from J, the junction contained 3 bases not matched to a gene. Germline CDR1 and CDR2: SGHAT and FQNNGV. CDR3 region: CASSLGTGFEAFF. CDR3 DNA sequence: TGTGCCAGCAGCTTAGGGACAGGTTTTGAAGCTTTCTTT.

This rearrangement joins TRBV27 to TRBJ2-1; TRBD1 is a possible D gene (5 bases). The V and J ends lost 8 bases and 8 bases respectively, with 19 bases between them. This CDR3 is built from 14 residues. CDR1 is MNHEY and CDR2 is SMNVEV in the germline V gene (reference sequence). The CDR3 protein is CASRARASFHEQFF. For the CDR3, the DNA is TGTGCCAGCCGGGCCAGGGCTTCATTTCATGAGCAGTTCTTC.

This chain links TRBV5-1 with TRBJ2-5, with D unclear. The CDR3 length is 13 residues. The germline gives CDR1 SGHRS, CDR2 YFSETQ. V was shortened by 4 bases and J by 4 bases, with 11 bases between the two germline ends. The CDR3 bases are TGCGCCAGCAGCACCCAAAGAGGAGAGACCCAGTACTTC. Translating it yields CASSTQRGETQYF. The full variable domain, completed using reference TRBV5-1 and TRBJ2-5, is KAGVTQTPRYLIKTRGQQVTLSCSPISGHRSVSWYQQTPGQGLQFLFEYFSETQRNKGNFPGRFSGRQFSNSRSEMNVSTLELGDSALYLCASSTQRGETQYFGPGTRLLVL.